This is a list of T cell receptor beta chains from one sample in a study of cytomegalovirus exposure and HLA in healthy donors. Profiling relied on immunoSEQ multiplex PCR, and the TCRdb table lists in-frame clones only, not all of them. The profile shows around 200,000 clones, 70% of them singletons. Sequencing was done on a sample of PBMCs. These receptors were collected from a man aged 35 to 55 in good health and CMV-seropositive. CDR3s include the opening cysteine and the closing phenylalanine or tryptophan.

length	V	CDR3
12	TRBV5-1	CASSFRAGELFF
13	TRBV27	CASSPRQAGEQYF
15	TRBV7-9	CASSLAWSGQETQYF
15	TRBV5-6	CASSFGLEIRDTQYF
17	TRBV30	CAWSPPLQGTPPYGYTF
18	TRBV11-1	CASSDSAVPALHMNTQYF
16	TRBV4-3	CASSQDTGRGGETQYF
17	TRBV23-1	CASSQSGRGATNEKLFF
14	TRBV2	CASSVGRGWETQYF
18	TRBV15	CATSRDLRTWSSYNEQFF
15	TRBV25-1	CASSATGEDTGELFF
15	TRBV9	CASSGRKRGSYGYTF
14	TRBV25-1	CASSEWTSGVPQYF
17	TRBV5-1	CASSLWGTGEWNTEAFF
14	TRBV13	CASIARGRGETQYF
17	TRBV7-2	CASPLHDRDTRSYEQYF
13	TRBV6-1	CASSLTRSYEQYF
14	TRBV18	CASSPGRDTGELFF
13	TRBV5-4	CACGDSNSYEQYF
13	TRBV15	CATSRVASTEAFF
13	TRBV5-1	CASSERDSGEQYF
13	TRBV19	CASSTPNSYEQYF
17	TRBV19	CASSIGVLRGMNTEAFF
15	TRBV7-9	CASSLVRDRGNEQFF
15	TRBV6-5	CASSYQGTGVNEQFF